The 27 T cell receptor beta chains in this list originate from one sample, sequenced in a study of shared T cell receptors in the human thymus. Produced via immunoSEQ multiplex PCR; TCRdb's table is partial and in-frame only. This table holds over 450,000 clones, approximately 80% found once. These same records also appear under a second study, on human thymus T cells.

The sequenced material came from thymocytes. Receptors were obtained from a boy younger than two with a congenital heart defect.

The CDR3 bases are TGTGCTAGCCCCTTCGGGTTTGGCTACACCTTC. It translates to CASPFGFGYTF. This chain joins TRBV12-5 and TRBJ1-2; D is uncertain. The CDR3 has 11 residues. The V end lost 9 bases, the J end lost 7 bases, and 12 bases lay between the germline ends. CDR1 LGHNT and CDR2 FRNRAP come from the germline V gene.

This rearrangement joins TRBV29-1 to TRBJ2-4, with TRBD1 matching over 7 bases. CDR1 is SQVTM, CDR2 ANQGSEA, per germline. CDR3 length equals 13 residues. V dropped 1 base and J dropped 5; count of bases not matched to a gene: 2. CDR3 coding DNA: TGCAGCGTTGAAGGACAGGGAGAAAACATTCAGTACTTC. It specifies CSVEGQGENIQYF.

J is TRBJ2-7 and V is TRBV11-2; the D gene is possibly TRBD1 (6 bases). CDR3 size: 15 residues. Germline V gene data show CDR1 as SGHAT and CDR2 as FQNNGV. V lost 5 bases and J 2 bases, leaving 16 bases between the germline ends. The CDR3 region has the DNA TGTGCCAGCAGCCGCAAAACGCCAGGGGCCTACGAGCAGTACTTC. Amino acid sequence: CASSRKTPGAYEQYF.

The chain uses TRBV19 and TRBJ2-2; D is perhaps TRBD1 (6 bases). V lost 10 bases and J 0 bases, leaving 18 bases between the germline ends. The CDR3 contains 16 residues. Germline V gene data show CDR1 as LNHDA and CDR2 as SQIVND (reference sequence). CDR3 sequence: CATIQRAGANTGELFF. The DNA for the CDR3 is TGTGCCACCATACAACGCGCAGGGGCGAACACCGGGGAGCTGTTTTTT.

The chain links TRBV28 to TRBJ1-2; D gene unclear. V lost 2 bases, J lost 3 bases, and 7 bases lay in between. The CDR3 runs 13 residues. The V gene's germline CDR1 is MDHEN and CDR2 SYDVKM. The DNA of the CDR3 is TGTGCCAGCAGTTTAGGAGAGGACTATGGCTACACCTTC. Protein product: CASSLGEDYGYTF.

The chain is built from TRBV9 and TRBJ2-5; 8 bases are shared with TRBD1. The CDR3 has 17 residues. J gave up 1 base and V 0 bases, and 8 bases lay outside the gene matches. Germline CDR1 and CDR2: SGDLS and YYNGEE. CDR3 loop: CASSVGVGQDSQETQYF. In DNA, the CDR3 is TGTGCCAGCAGCGTAGGGGTGGGACAGGACAGCCAAGAGACCCAGTACTTC.

The chain joins TRBV29-1 to TRBJ1-4, with 7 nucleotides matching TRBD1. The CDR3 is 15 residues long. Per germline, CDR1 SQVTM and CDR2 ANQGSEA. The ends lost 6 bases at V and 4 bases at J; junction bases unmatched: 11. The CDR3 bases are TGCAGCGTCCGGGGCTGGACAGGTTATAATGAAAAACTGTTTTTT. Translating it yields CSVRGWTGYNEKLFF.

The chain's CDR3 is CSARGRRQETQYF. For the CDR3, the DNA is TGCAGCGCCAGGGGGCGACGGCAAGAGACCCAGTACTTC. The V and J genes are TRBV29-1 and TRBJ2-5, with 8 bases matching TRBD1. The CDR3 spans 13 residues. The ends lost 7 bases at V and 2 bases at J; junction bases unmatched: 6. Germline CDR1 reads SQVTM; CDR2 reads ANQGSEA. Based on the CDR3 plus reference TRBV29-1 and TRBJ2-5, the full variable domain is SAVISQKPSRDICQRGTSLTIQCQVDSQVTMMFWYRQQPGQSLTLIATANQGSEATYESGFVIDKFPISRPNLTFSTLTVSNMSPEDSSIYLCSARGRRQETQYFGPGTRLLVL.

The chain employs TRBV27 and TRBJ2-6; 9 bases agree with TRBD1. Germline values: CDR1 MNHEY, CDR2 SMNVEV (reference sequence). Losses at the gene ends were 6 bases for V and 0 bases for J; bases not matched to a gene: 6. This CDR3 has 17 amino acids. The CDR3 is CASRGDRESSGANVLTF. The DNA for the CDR3 is TGTGCCAGCAGGGGGGACAGGGAGAGCTCTGGGGCCAACGTCCTGACTTTC.

The chain joins TRBV27 to TRBJ2-3; 8 nucleotides agree with TRBD2. Unmatched junction bases numbered 9, after V lost 3 bases and J lost 7 bases. CDR1 is MNHEY, CDR2 SMNVEV, per germline (reference sequence). This CDR3 is built from 15 residues. CDR3 coding DNA: TGTGCCAGCAGTTTGGGACGGGAGGGTCCCTATACGCAGTATTTT. Its translation: CASSLGREGPYTQYF.

This chain connects TRBV9 to TRBJ1-3; D possibly corresponds to TRBD1 (6 bases). V lost 0 bases and J lost 0, with 7 bases in between. Germline V CDR1 and CDR2: SGDLS, YYNGEE. This CDR3 spans 15 amino acids. CDR3 nucleotide sequence: TGTGCCAGCAGCGTAGACAGGGCCTCTGGAAACACCATATATTTT. Its protein is CASSVDRASGNTIYF.

The genes are TRBV12-5 and TRBJ2-7; D is perhaps TRBD2 (5 bases). CDR1 is LGHNT, CDR2 FRNRAP, per germline. The CDR3 sequence is 15 residues long. V shed 3 bases and J shed 3 bases, with 15 bases lying between them. The CDR3 sequence: CASGFRGWEYYEQYF. The DNA for the CDR3 is TGTGCTAGTGGTTTTCGGGGATGGGAGTACTACGAGCAGTACTTC.

The chain combines TRBV6-6 with TRBJ1-4; 8 nucleotides match TRBD1. The junction had 2 bases not matched to a gene; V was cut back by 0 bases and J by 5 bases. Per the germline V gene, CDR1 is MNHNY and CDR2 is SVGAGI (reference sequence). The CDR3 has 15 amino acids. DNA for the CDR3: TGTGCCAGCAGTTACTCGAGACAGGGGAATGAAAAACTGTTTTTT. Translating gives CASSYSRQGNEKLFF.

The chain combines TRBV5-4 with TRBJ2-7, with 8 bases matching TRBD1. Per germline, CDR1 SGHNT and CDR2 YYREEE (reference sequence). The V segment lost 0 bases and the J segment 3 bases; nucleotides outside the gene matches: 14. This CDR3 contains 18 residues. The chain's CDR3 is CASSLALVPGQVYYEQYF. CDR3 in DNA: TGTGCCAGCAGCTTGGCGTTGGTTCCGGGACAGGTTTACTACGAGCAGTACTTC. The whole variable domain, filled in from reference TRBV5-4 and TRBJ2-7, reads ETGVTQSPTHLIKTRGQQVTLRCSSQSGHNTVSWYQQALGQGPQFIFQYYREEENGRGNFPPRFSGLQFPNYSSELNVNALELDDSALYLCASSLALVPGQVYYEQYFGPGTRLTVT.

The CDR3 region is CASSLGGFGENEQYF. CDR3 DNA sequence: TGTGCCAGCAGCTTGGGGGGGTTCGGAGAAAACGAGCAGTACTTC. This chain uses TRBV7-9 with TRBJ2-7; 7 positions match TRBD2. The V and J ends lost 3 bases and 5 bases, in that order; junction bases with no gene match: 10. The CDR3 spans 15 residues. CDR1 is SEHNR, CDR2 FQNEAQ, per germline (reference sequence).

V usage is TRBV28 and J usage is TRBJ2-5; 7 positions agree with TRBD1. Trimming cost V 7 bases and J 5 bases; bases outside gene matches: 7. The CDR3 extends over 13 amino acids. Germline CDR1 is MDHEN and CDR2 is SYDVKM. CDR3 protein: CASTSTGTETQYF. CDR3 bases: TGTGCCAGCACCTCGACAGGGACGGAGACCCAGTACTTC.

This sequence joins TRBV19 and TRBJ1-1, with 7 positions matching TRBD1. The CDR3 sequence is 15 residues long. J gave up 1 base and V 9 bases, and 11 bases lay outside the gene matches. CDR1 and CDR2 (germline): LNHDA, SQIVND (reference sequence). The CDR3 sequence is CASHSSGQKNTEAFF. As DNA, the CDR3 is TGTGCCAGCCACTCGTCGGGACAGAAGAACACTGAAGCTTTCTTT. Full variable domain (missing parts from reference TRBV19 and TRBJ1-1): DGGITQSPKYLFRKEGQNVTLSCEQNLNHDAMYWYRQDPGQGLRLIYYSQIVNDFQKGDIAEGYSVSREKKESFPLTVTSAQKNPTAFYLCASHSSGQKNTEAFFGQGTRLTVV.

The table lists this clone with a few counts. V usage is TRBV4-1 and J usage is TRBJ2-5; 11 positions match TRBD2. CDR3 length: 18 residues. The V and J ends lost 0 bases and 3 bases, in that order; junction bases with no gene match: 9. CDR1 MGHRA and CDR2 YSYEKL come from the germline V gene. This CDR3 reads CASSQEEPGTSGKETQYF. The CDR3 coding sequence is TGCGCCAGCAGCCAAGAAGAACCCGGGACTAGCGGTAAAGAGACCCAGTACTTC.

The rearrangement joins TRBV5-1 to TRBJ2-7; 9 bases match TRBD2. Unmatched junction bases numbered 4, after V lost 0 bases and J lost 3 bases. The CDR3 has 15 amino acids. CDR1 is SGHRS and CDR2 is YFSETQ in the germline V gene. The DNA of the CDR3 is TGCGCCAGCAGCTTGGGGCCTAGCGGGATCTACGAGCAGTACTTC. This codes for CASSLGPSGIYEQYF.

The chain couples TRBV14 to TRBJ2-1, with D possibly TRBD2 on 5 matching bases. Germline assignment: CDR1 SGHDN and CDR2 FVKESK. V shed 1 base and J shed 7 bases, with 11 bases lying between them. The length of the CDR3 is 14 residues. CDR3 nucleotide sequence: TGTGCCAGCAGCCAAGTGGAGGTCGGGAATGAGCAGTTCTTC. It translates to CASSQVEVGNEQFF.

J is TRBJ2-7 and V is TRBV7-2; 8 nucleotides match TRBD1. Per germline, CDR1 SGHTA and CDR2 FQGNSA. This CDR3 has 14 amino acids. After removal of 5 bases from V and 5 bases from J, the junction contained 8 bases not matched to a gene. CDR3: CASSPRGQGHEQYF. In DNA form, the CDR3 reads TGTGCCAGCAGCCCCCGAGGACAGGGCCACGAGCAGTACTTC.

This sequence joins TRBV7-2 and TRBJ2-3, with 11 bases that match TRBD2. This CDR3 has 17 amino acids. V shed 5 bases, J shed 0 bases, and the junction held 7 bases outside the gene matches. Germline V gives CDR1 SGHTA, CDR2 FQGNSA. The CDR3 region has the DNA TGTGCCAGCAGCCCACAGACTAGCGGGGAAAGCACAGATACGCAGTATTTT. Protein sequence: CASSPQTSGESTDTQYF.

V and J are TRBV28 and TRBJ2-1; 11 nucleotides align to TRBD2. Unmatched junction bases numbered 4, after V lost 2 bases and J lost 4 bases. The length of the CDR3 is 16 residues. Germline CDR1 reads MDHEN; CDR2 reads SYDVKM. CDR3 in DNA: TGTGCCAGCAGTTTACTAGCGGGAGGCCGTTACAATGAGCAGTTCTTC. Amino acid sequence: CASSLLAGGRYNEQFF.

CDR3 residues: CATKREGDWHQYF. The CDR3 nucleotides read TGTGCCACCAAGCGGGAGGGCGATTGGCACCAGTACTTC. The V and J genes are TRBV19 and TRBJ2-5; 10 nucleotides align to TRBD2. Germline V gene data show CDR1 as LNHDA and CDR2 as SQIVND (reference sequence). The V gene end was trimmed by 10 bases and the J gene end by 10 bases; junction bases not matched to a gene: 12. This CDR3 region has 13 residues.

The chain joins TRBV5-4 to TRBJ1-3; no definite D call. Trimming took 0 bases from V and 8 from J, leaving 6 bases between them. The CDR3 sequence is 12 residues long. Germline lookup yields CDR1 SGHNT and CDR2 YYREEE (reference sequence). The CDR3 DNA reads as TGTGCCAGCAGCTTGGCCGGGGACACCATATATTTT. This translates into CASSLAGDTIYF.

The rearrangement uses TRBV6-1 and TRBJ2-4; D possibly corresponds to TRBD2 (6 bases). Trimming left V 4 bases short and J 1 base short, with 11 bases between. Germline loops: CDR1 MNHNS, CDR2 SASEGT. The CDR3 has 15 amino acids. The CDR3 DNA reads TGTGCCAGCAGTGGGCGGGACTCTGCCAAAAACATTCAGTACTTC. As protein: CASSGRDSAKNIQYF.

J is TRBJ1-4 and V is TRBV5-1; D is unclear. The germline V gene encodes CDR1 SGHRS and CDR2 YFSETQ. The length of the CDR3 is 17 residues. Deletions cut 0 bases from V and 2 bases from J, with 14 bases between. This CDR3 is CASSLAGEPATNEKLFF. CDR3 sequence (DNA): TGCGCCAGCAGCTTGGCCGGGGAGCCGGCGACTAATGAAAAACTGTTTTTT.